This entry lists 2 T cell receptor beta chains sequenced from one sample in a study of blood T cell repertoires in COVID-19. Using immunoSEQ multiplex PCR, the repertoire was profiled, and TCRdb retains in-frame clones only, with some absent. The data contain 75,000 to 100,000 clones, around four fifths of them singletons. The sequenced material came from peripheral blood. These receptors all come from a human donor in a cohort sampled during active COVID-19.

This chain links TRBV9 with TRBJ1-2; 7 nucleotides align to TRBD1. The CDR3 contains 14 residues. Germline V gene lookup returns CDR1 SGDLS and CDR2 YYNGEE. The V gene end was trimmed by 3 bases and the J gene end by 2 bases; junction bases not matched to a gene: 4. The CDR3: CASSASGQNYGYTF. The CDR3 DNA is TGTGCCAGCAGCGCCTCGGGACAGAACTATGGCTACACCTTC.

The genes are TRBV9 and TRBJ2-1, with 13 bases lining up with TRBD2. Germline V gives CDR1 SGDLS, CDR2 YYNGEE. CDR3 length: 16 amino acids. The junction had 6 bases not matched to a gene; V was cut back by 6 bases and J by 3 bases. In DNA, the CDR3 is TGTGCCAGCACCCCGGGACTAGCGGGACGCTACAATGAGCAGTTCTTC. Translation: CASTPGLAGRYNEQFF.